This T cell receptor (beta chain) was captured in a study of Ad26.COV2.S vaccination and SARS-CoV-2 variants. As for the study in general: Into the muscle, Ad26.COV2.S was dosed once or twice, 56 days apart.

The germline V gene encodes CDR1 SEHNR and CDR2 FQNEAQ (reference sequence). This CDR3 is built from 15 residues. V lost 10 bases, J lost 0 bases, and 16 bases lay in between. Treatment defined: roughly 20 received Ad26.COV2.S at low or high dose, single or two shots; 5 received placebo; per-sample allocation not given. Specimens were obtained on day 63 following the first vaccine or placebo injection. Wuhan-strain SARS-CoV-2 spike was expressed by the Ad26 vector that made up the vaccine. The method was immunoSEQ multiplex PCR; TCRdb's version includes in-frame clones alone and lacks a portion of them. The data show 300,000 to 400,000 clones, 85% to 90% seen once.

The chain couples TRBV7-9 to TRBJ2-1, with no clear D. The receptor was derived from a person aged 18-60 years who received the Ad26.COV2.S COVID-19 vaccine or a placebo. Sequenced material: peripheral blood, taken in a trial of Ad26.COV2.S vaccine versus placebo. CDR3 nucleotide sequence: TGTGCCACCCAAGGTACCGCGAGCTCCTACAATGAGCAGTTCTTC. Amino acid sequence: CATQGTASSYNEQFF.